The 21 T cell receptor beta chains presented below share a single source sample, sequenced in a study of cytomegalovirus exposure and HLA in healthy donors. The PCR had 60 Vbeta and 13 Jbeta primers. This table comes from immunoSEQ multiplex PCR, and its TCRdb copy is limited to in-frame clones, with some not included. The sample consists of roughly 180,000 clones, 75% of them appearing once. Material: PBMCs. The receptors were sampled from a female donor in good health and CMV-seronegative.

The genes are TRBV28 and TRBJ2-1; 8 bases map to TRBD1. The CDR3 consists of 12 residues. V shed 5 bases and J 13 bases; nucleotides not matched to a gene: 7. The V gene's germline CDR1 is MDHEN and CDR2 SYDVKM. CDR3 amino acids: CASSIDRGPQFF. As DNA, the CDR3 is TGTGCCAGCAGTATCGACAGGGGCCCTCAGTTCTTC.

The chain employs TRBV10-2 and TRBJ1-6, with 7 positions matching TRBD1. V trimming: 10 bases; J trimming: 7 bases; junction bases outside the gene matches: 7. The germline gives CDR1 WSHSY, CDR2 SAAADI. The CDR3 runs 13 residues. DNA for the CDR3: TGCGCCACCCGGGGACAGATAAATTCACCCCTCCACTTT. Residues: CATRGQINSPLHF.

The genes are TRBV6-5 and TRBJ1-2, with D possibly being TRBD1 (5 bases). V lost 2 bases and J 3 bases, leaving 7 bases between the germline ends. Per the germline V gene, CDR1 is MNHEY and CDR2 is SVGAGI. This CDR3 is built from 13 residues. CDR3 nucleotide sequence: TGTGCCAGCAGTTACGGGGCAGACTATGGCTACACCTTC. Protein sequence: CASSYGADYGYTF.

The DNA for the CDR3 is TGTGCCAGCAGTTTGGGACAGGGGACAGGAAACACCATATATTTT. Translation gives CASSLGQGTGNTIYF. The V call is TRBV28, the J call TRBJ1-3; TRBD1 agrees at 10 bases. CDR3 length: 15 residues. CDR1 and CDR2 from the germline V gene are MDHEN and SYDVKM. Trimming at V came to 3 bases and at J to 4 bases, leaving 3 bases not matched to a gene.

The chain employs TRBV13 and TRBJ1-4; D call uncertain. The CDR3 runs 14 residues. The germline V and J ends were trimmed by 3 bases and 3 bases, with 8 bases remaining between them. Germline V gene lookup returns CDR1 PRHDT and CDR2 FYEKMQ (reference sequence). The CDR3 DNA follows: TGTGCCAGCAGCTTGGGCAGGCCTAATGAAAAACTGTTTTTT. Translated, it gives CASSLGRPNEKLFF.

This chain joins TRBV14 and TRBJ2-5; 7 bases match TRBD1. From germline, CDR1 is SGHDN and CDR2 FVKESK. The CDR3 length is 18 residues. V dropped 0 bases and J dropped 7; count of bases not matched to a gene: 17. The CDR3 DNA is TGTGCCAGCAGCCAAGATGTGGGTTTCGGGACAGTCCTCGGGACCCAGTACTTC. Translated: CASSQDVGFGTVLGTQYF.

V gene TRBV6-1 combines with J gene TRBJ1-5, with D unclear. V was cut by 1 base and J by 0 bases, with 10 bases left in between. The germline CDR1 and CDR2 sequences are MNHNS and SASEGT. This CDR3 has 16 residues. The CDR3 here is CASSEVLTYSNQPQHF. CDR3 in DNA: TGTGCCAGCAGTGAAGTGCTTACCTATAGCAATCAGCCCCAGCATTTT.

The chain recombines TRBV6-6 with TRBJ1-2; unclear D gene. Deletions cut 4 bases from V and 2 bases from J, with 8 bases between. CDR1 and CDR2 (germline): MNHNY, SVGAGI (reference sequence). This CDR3 spans 13 amino acids. DNA for the CDR3: TGTGCCAGCAGTTTCCCAGGCAACTATGGCTACACCTTC. Amino acids: CASSFPGNYGYTF.

This clone was counted between two and nine times. The rearrangement links TRBV2 to TRBJ2-2; tentative D call: TRBD1 (6 bases). Germline values: CDR1 SNHLY, CDR2 FYNNEI. The CDR3 consists of 18 residues. V was trimmed by 6 bases and J by 2 bases, leaving 22 bases between them. The chain's CDR3 is CASSLGTTGYENTGELFF. The CDR3 bases are TGTGCCAGCAGCTTAGGGACAACCGGGTACGAAAACACCGGGGAGCTGTTTTTT.

This clone was seen only a few times. The J gene is TRBJ2-2, the V gene TRBV11-2; the match to TRBD2 covers 15 bases. Germline assignment: CDR1 SGHAT and CDR2 FQNNGV. V trimming: 5 bases; J trimming: 7 bases; junction bases outside the gene matches: 5. The CDR3 sequence is 16 residues long. In DNA form, the CDR3 reads TGTGCCAGCAGCCTGGGACTAGCGGGAGGACTCGGGGAGCTGTTTTTT. Residues: CASSLGLAGGLGELFF.

CDR3 sequence: CASSPQGTKNIQYF. CDR3 bases: TGTGCCAGCAGCCCACAGGGGACCAAAAACATTCAGTACTTC. The chain joins TRBV9 to TRBJ2-4; 7 bases match TRBD1. V was pared by 4 bases and J by 2 bases, with 3 bases of the junction left unmatched. This CDR3 has 14 residues. Germline loops: CDR1 SGDLS, CDR2 YYNGEE.

This clone was counted a few times. This chain's CDR3 is CASSLVLEETQYF. The CDR3 DNA is TGTGCCAGCAGCTTGGTTCTAGAAGAGACCCAGTACTTC. This chain joins TRBV5-4 and TRBJ2-5; D unclear. Deletions cut 0 bases from V and 3 bases from J, with 6 bases between. The germline V gene has CDR1 SGHNT and CDR2 YYREEE (reference sequence). There are 13 residues in the CDR3.

The chain couples TRBV5-1 to TRBJ2-7; a possible D gene is TRBD2 (5 bases). The V gene lost 0 bases and the J gene lost 1 base, with 14 bases spanning the gap. This CDR3 region has 16 residues. Germline-derived CDR1 and CDR2 are SGHRS and YFSETQ. DNA of the CDR3: TGCGCCAGCAGCTTGGTGATAGGACTCGCATCCTACGAGCAGTACTTC. Its protein product is CASSLVIGLASYEQYF.

This clone was counted once. The chain is built from TRBV7-8 and TRBJ2-5; 7 positions agree with TRBD1. The CDR3 is made up of 15 amino acids. CDR1 and CDR2 from the germline V gene are SGHVS and FQNEAQ. Trimming cost V 2 bases and J 7 bases; bases outside gene matches: 10. DNA of the CDR3: TGTGCCAGCAGCTTAACAGGGGCCCCTGAGGGGACCCAGTACTTC. This encodes CASSLTGAPEGTQYF.

The chain uses TRBV30 and TRBJ2-3, with D unresolved. Germline CDR1 GTSNPN, CDR2 SVGIG (reference sequence). Between the trimmed V and J ends, which lost 2 bases and 6 bases, there was a span of 18 bases. The CDR3 has 15 amino acids. The CDR3 DNA is TGTGCCTGGAGTCGCTCCGACTTCCTCACTGATACGCAGTATTTT. This encodes CAWSRSDFLTDTQYF.

The rearrangement uses TRBV4-3 and TRBJ1-4, with a tentative D call TRBD1 (5 bases). The CDR3 is 17 residues long. Trimming shortened V by 4 bases and J by 3 bases, and 18 bases separated the two germline ends. Per the germline V gene, CDR1 is LGHNA and CDR2 is YSLEER. The CDR3 DNA reads as TGCGCCAGCAGCCCCGGGCAGGGATCATCTTCTAATGAAAAACTGTTTTTT. Amino acid sequence: CASSPGQGSSSNEKLFF.

This clone has only one observation. V usage is TRBV4-1 and J usage is TRBJ2-7; 7 bases are shared with TRBD1. From germline, CDR1 is MGHRA and CDR2 YSYEKL. V lost 2 bases, J lost 4 bases, and 8 bases stayed unmatched. The CDR3 is made up of 15 amino acids. Written as DNA, the CDR3 is TGCGCCAGCAGCCAACCCCGGGACAGTCCTTACGAGCAGTACTTC. As protein: CASSQPRDSPYEQYF.

The chain combines TRBV25-1 with TRBJ2-5; TRBD1 matches at 8 bases. The CDR3 runs 17 residues. Trimming removed 1 base from V and 5 bases from J; junction bases left unmatched: 12. Germline values: CDR1 MGHDK, CDR2 SYGVNS. The CDR3 nucleotides are TGTGCCAGCAGTGAATCCCCTGGACAGGGTGTGAGGGAGACCCAGTACTTC. Translated, it gives CASSESPGQGVRETQYF.

The rearrangement links TRBV25-1 to TRBJ1-2; D may be TRBD1 (6 bases). This CDR3 spans 14 amino acids. CDR1 is MGHDK, CDR2 SYGVNS, per germline. Trimming took 4 bases from V and 8 from J, leaving 17 bases between them. Here the CDR3 reads CASSGTGGAYGYTF. For the CDR3, the DNA is TGTGCCAGCAGTGGGACGGGGGGCGCATACGGCTACACCTTC.

This clone was found a few times. This chain links TRBV2 with TRBJ1-1; possibly TRBD1 for D (5 bases). The CDR3 totals 13 residues. Per germline, CDR1 SNHLY and CDR2 FYNNEI. Trimming removed 6 bases from V and 0 bases from J, with 8 bases in between. In DNA, the CDR3 is TGTGCCAGCAGGACGACAGTGAACACTGAAGCTTTCTTT. This encodes CASRTTVNTEAFF.

The V gene is TRBV11-2, the J gene TRBJ2-7; 7 positions match TRBD1. Germline V CDR1 and CDR2: SGHAT, FQNNGV. This CDR3 has 15 residues. V dropped 5 bases and J dropped 3; count of bases not matched to a gene: 10. As DNA, the CDR3 is TGTGCCAGCAGCCGGAACGGGCAGGGGGACTACGAGCAGTACTTC. This encodes CASSRNGQGDYEQYF.